This paragraph covers one T cell receptor beta chain sequence. Antigen specificity is unknown. The length of the CDR3 is 13 residues. V gave up 6 bases and J gave up 0 bases, with 11 bases separating them. Germline-derived CDR1 and CDR2 are DFQATT and SNEGSKA (reference sequence). Under the authors' procedure: Clonotypes per individual ranged from about 90,000 to nearly 500,000. TCRdb ran MiXCR on the 5' RACE reads and lists one entry per CDR3 protein. The V and J calls were not made by the authors but by TCRdb's processing. The sample gives about 370,000 distinct CDR3 sequences, 28% of which show up once; 6.1% is in the top ten. These data are taken from a study of identical twins' blood T cells. Findings of the study overall: Mainly, cloneset size products determined shared clonotypes, twins included.

Six healthy women, forming three identical twin pairs, donated samples. This chain uses TRBV20-1 with TRBJ1-1; maybe TRBD1 (5 bases). The material sequenced was PBMCs. The receptor's source is a woman aged 18 to 50 in good health. CDR3 sequence: CSAMGGLNTEAFF. DNA for the CDR3: TGCAGTGCCATGGGGGGTCTGAACACTGAAGCTTTCTTT.